This paragraph reports one T cell receptor (beta chain). Its antigen is currently unknown. The primer mix had 60 Vbeta and 13 Jbeta primers. Sequencing used immunoSEQ multiplex PCR; TCRdb keeps in-frame clones, though not all of them. This repertoire shows 150,000 to 200,000 clones, just under 80% found once; its top ten account for 2.9%. This specimen comes from a study of cytomegalovirus exposure and HLA in healthy donors. About the study: Among around 200 million T cells, an earlier analysis found roughly 110 million unique TCR beta sequences.

Study-wide results and caveats: Usually a TCR sequence was rare, but some public TCRs were found in many donors. After further analysis at a later stage, around 17,000 TCR beta sequences were associated with HLA alleles at 0.05 false discovery rate.

Sequenced: PBMCs. The sequence was collected from a female donor in good health and CMV-seronegative.

The CDR3 region has the DNA TGTGCCACCAGCAGAGAGCAGGTCGTTAATTCACCCCTCCACTTT. It specifies CATSREQVVNSPLHF. This chain uses TRBV15 with TRBJ1-6; D uncertain. CDR1 and CDR2 from the germline V gene are LNHNV and YYDKDF (reference sequence). The CDR3 runs to 15 residues. V lost 0 bases, J lost 6 bases, and 9 bases lay in between.